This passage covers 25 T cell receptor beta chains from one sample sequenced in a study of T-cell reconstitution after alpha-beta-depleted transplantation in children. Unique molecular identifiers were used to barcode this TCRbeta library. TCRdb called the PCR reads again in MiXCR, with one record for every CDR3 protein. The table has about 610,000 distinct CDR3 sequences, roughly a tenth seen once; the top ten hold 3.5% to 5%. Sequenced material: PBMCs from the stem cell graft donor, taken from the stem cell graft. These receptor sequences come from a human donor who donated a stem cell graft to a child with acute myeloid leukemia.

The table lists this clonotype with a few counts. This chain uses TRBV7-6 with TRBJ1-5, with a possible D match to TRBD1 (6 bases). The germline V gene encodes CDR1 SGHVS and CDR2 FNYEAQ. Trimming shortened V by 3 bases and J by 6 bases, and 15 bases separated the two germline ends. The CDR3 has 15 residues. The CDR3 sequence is CASSLGTGKGQPQHF. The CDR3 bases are TGTGCCAGCAGCTTGGGTACAGGGAAAGGTCAGCCCCAGCATTTT.

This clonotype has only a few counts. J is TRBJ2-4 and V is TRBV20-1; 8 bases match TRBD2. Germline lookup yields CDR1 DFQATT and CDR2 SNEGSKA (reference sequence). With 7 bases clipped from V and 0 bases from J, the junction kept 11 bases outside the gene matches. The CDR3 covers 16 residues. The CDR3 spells CSDRPRGGLAKNIQYF. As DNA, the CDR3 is TGCAGTGATAGGCCCCGGGGGGGACTAGCCAAAAACATTCAGTACTTC.

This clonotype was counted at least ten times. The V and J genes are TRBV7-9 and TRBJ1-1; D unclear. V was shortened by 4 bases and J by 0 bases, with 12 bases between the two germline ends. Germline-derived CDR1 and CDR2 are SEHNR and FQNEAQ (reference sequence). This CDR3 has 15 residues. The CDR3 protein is CASSSGPLMNTEAFF. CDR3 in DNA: TGTGCCAGCAGCTCCGGACCTCTCATGAACACTGAAGCTTTCTTT.

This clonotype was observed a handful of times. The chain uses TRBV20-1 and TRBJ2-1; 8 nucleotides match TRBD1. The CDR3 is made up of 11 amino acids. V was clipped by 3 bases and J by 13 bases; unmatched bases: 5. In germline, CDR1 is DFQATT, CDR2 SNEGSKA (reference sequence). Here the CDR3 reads CSASGGQGQFF. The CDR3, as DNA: TGCAGTGCTAGCGGAGGACAGGGCCAGTTCTTC.

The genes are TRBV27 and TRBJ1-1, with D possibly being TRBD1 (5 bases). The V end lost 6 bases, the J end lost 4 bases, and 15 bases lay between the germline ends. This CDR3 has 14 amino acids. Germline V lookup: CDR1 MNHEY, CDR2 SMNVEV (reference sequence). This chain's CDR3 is CASSSGLGATEAFF. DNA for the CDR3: TGTGCCAGCAGCTCCGGGCTTGGGGCCACTGAAGCTTTCTTT.

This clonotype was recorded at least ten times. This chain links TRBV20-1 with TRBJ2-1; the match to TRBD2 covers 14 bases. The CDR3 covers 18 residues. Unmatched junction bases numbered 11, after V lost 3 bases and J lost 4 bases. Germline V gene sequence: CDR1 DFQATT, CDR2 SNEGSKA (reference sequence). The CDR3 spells CSARLPGGLAGVYNEQFF. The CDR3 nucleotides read TGCAGTGCTAGGTTACCCGGGGGACTAGCGGGAGTTTACAATGAGCAGTTCTTC.

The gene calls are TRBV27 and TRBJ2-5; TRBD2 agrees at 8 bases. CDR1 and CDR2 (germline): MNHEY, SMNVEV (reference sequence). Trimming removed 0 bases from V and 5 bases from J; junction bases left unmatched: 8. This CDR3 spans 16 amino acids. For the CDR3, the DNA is TGTGCCAGCAGTTTATCGCGGCGGGAGGCCGGGGAGACCCAGTACTTC. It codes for CASSLSRREAGETQYF.

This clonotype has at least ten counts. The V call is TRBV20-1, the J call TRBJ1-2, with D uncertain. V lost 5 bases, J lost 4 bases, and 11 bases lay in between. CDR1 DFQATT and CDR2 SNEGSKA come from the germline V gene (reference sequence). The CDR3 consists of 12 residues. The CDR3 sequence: CSAPDRVYGYTF. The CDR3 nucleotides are TGCAGTGCTCCGGACCGGGTCTATGGCTACACCTTC.

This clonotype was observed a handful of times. The CDR3: CATSRDLFGGAGEQYF. The CDR3 nucleotides read TGTGCCACCAGCAGAGATCTGTTCGGGGGAGCGGGTGAGCAGTACTTC. The chain is built from TRBV15 and TRBJ2-7, with TRBD2 as a possible D gene (6 bases). V dropped 0 bases and J dropped 7 bases, with 19 bases sitting between them. The CDR3 is 16 amino acids. CDR1 LNHNV and CDR2 YYDKDF come from the germline V gene (reference sequence). The variable domain in full, with the rest retrieved from reference TRBV15 and TRBJ2-7, is DAMVIQNPRYQVTQFGKPVTLSCSQTLNHNVMYWYQQKSSQAPKLLFHYYDKDFNNEADTPDNFQSRRPNTSFCFLDIRSPGLGDTAMYLCATSRDLFGGAGEQYFGPGTRLTVT.

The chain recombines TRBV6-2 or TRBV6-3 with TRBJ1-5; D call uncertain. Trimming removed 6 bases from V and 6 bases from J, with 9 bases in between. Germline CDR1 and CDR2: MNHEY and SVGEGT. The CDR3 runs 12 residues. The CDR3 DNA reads TGTGCCAGCAGGATGAGGACTCAGCCCCAGCATTTT. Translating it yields CASRMRTQPQHF.

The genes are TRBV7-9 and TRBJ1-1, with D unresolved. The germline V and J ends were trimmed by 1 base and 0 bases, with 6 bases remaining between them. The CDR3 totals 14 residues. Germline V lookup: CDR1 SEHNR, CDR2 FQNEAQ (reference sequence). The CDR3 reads CASSLDGVNTEAFF. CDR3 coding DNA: TGTGCCAGCAGCTTAGACGGGGTGAACACTGAAGCTTTCTTT.

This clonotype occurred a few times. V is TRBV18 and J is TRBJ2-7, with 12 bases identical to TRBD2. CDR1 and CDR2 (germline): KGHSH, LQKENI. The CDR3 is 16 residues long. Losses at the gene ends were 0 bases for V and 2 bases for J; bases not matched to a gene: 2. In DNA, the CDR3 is TGTGCCAGCTCACCACCGGGACTAGCGGGTCCCTACGAGCAGTACTTC. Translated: CASSPPGLAGPYEQYF.

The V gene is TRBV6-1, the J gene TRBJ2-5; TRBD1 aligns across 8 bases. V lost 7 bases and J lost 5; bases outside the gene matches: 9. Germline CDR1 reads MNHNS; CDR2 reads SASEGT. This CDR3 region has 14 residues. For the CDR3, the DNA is TGTGCCAGCAAGATGGACAGGGTTCGCGAGACCCAGTACTTC. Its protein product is CASKMDRVRETQYF.

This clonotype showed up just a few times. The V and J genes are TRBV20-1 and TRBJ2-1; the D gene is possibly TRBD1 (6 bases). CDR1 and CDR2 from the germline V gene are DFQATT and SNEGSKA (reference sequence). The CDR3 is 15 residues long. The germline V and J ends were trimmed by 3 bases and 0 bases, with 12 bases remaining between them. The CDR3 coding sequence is TGCAGTGCTAGCTTCCAGGGGAGCTCCTACAATGAGCAGTTCTTC. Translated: CSASFQGSSYNEQFF.

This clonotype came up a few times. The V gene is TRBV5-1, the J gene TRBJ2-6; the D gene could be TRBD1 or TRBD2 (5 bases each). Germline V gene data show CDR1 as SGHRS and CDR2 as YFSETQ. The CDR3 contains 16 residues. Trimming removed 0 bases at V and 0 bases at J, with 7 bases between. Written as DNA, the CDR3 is TGCGCCAGCAGCTTGGGGGACCTCTCTGGGGCCAACGTCCTGACTTTC. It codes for CASSLGDLSGANVLTF.

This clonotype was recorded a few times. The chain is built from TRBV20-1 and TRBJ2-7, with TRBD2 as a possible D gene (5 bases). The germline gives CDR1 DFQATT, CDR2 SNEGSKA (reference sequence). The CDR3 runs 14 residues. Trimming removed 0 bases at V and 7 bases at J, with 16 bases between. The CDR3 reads CSARDRGLRGEQYF. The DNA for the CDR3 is TGCAGTGCTAGAGATCGTGGCTTGAGAGGGGAGCAGTACTTC.

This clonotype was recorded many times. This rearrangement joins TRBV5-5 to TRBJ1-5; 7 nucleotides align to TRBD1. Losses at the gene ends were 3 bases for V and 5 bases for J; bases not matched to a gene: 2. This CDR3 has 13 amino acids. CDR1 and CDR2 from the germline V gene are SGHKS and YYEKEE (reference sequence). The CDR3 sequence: CASSWTGDQPQHF. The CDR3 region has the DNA TGTGCCAGCAGCTGGACAGGCGATCAGCCCCAGCATTTT.

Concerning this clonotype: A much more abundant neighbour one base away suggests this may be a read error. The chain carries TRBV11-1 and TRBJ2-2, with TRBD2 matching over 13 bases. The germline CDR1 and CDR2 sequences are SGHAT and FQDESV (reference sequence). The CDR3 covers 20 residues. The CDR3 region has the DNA TGTGCCAGCAGCACCACGACTAGCGGGAGGCGGTGGGACCACACCGTGGAGCTGTTTTTT. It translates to CASSTTTSGRRWDHTVELFF.

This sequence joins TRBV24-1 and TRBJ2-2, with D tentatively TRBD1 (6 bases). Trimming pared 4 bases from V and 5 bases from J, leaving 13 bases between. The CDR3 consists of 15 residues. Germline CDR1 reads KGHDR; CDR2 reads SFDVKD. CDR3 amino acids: CATSEHKQGTGELFF. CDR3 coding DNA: TGTGCCACCAGTGAACACAAACAGGGTACCGGGGAGCTGTTTTTT.

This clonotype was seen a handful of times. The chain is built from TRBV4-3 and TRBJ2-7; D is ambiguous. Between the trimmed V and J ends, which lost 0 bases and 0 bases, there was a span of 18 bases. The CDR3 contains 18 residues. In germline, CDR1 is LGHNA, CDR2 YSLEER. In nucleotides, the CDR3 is TGCGCCAGCAGCCAAGAGGGTCCGTGGGCCCGTTACTCCTACGAGCAGTACTTC. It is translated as CASSQEGPWARYSYEQYF.

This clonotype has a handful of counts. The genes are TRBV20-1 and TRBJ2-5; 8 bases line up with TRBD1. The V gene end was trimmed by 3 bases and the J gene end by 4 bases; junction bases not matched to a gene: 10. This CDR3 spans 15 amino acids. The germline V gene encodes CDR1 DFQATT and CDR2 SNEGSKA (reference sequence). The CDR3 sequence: CSASERTGQLETQYF. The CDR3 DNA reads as TGCAGTGCTAGTGAGAGGACAGGGCAATTAGAGACCCAGTACTTC.

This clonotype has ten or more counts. The CDR3 protein is CSVEGVDTEAFF. DNA for the CDR3: TGCAGCGTTGAAGGGGTGGACACTGAAGCTTTCTTT. The chain uses TRBV29-1 and TRBJ1-1; no definite D call. V gave up 1 base and J gave up 3 bases, with 6 bases separating them. This CDR3 region has 12 residues. The germline V gene encodes CDR1 SQVTM and CDR2 ANQGSEA.

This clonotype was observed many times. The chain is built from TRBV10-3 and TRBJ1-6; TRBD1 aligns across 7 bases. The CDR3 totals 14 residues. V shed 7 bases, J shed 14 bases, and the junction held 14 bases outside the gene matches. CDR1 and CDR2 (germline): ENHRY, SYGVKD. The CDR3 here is CAITPDRVGSTLHF. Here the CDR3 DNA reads TGTGCCATCACCCCCGACAGGGTAGGTTCGACCCTCCACTTT.

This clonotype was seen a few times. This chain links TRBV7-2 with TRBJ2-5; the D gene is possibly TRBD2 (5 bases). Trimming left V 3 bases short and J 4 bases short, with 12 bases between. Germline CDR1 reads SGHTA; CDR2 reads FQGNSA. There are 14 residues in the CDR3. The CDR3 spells CASSFTSWGETQYF. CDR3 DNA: TGTGCCAGCAGCTTCACTAGTTGGGGAGAGACCCAGTACTTC.

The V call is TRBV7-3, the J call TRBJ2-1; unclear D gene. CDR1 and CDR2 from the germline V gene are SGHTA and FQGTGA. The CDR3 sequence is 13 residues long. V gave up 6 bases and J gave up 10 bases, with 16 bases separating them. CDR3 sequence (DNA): TGTGCCAGCAGGGGTGGGTTTGGGGAAGAGCAGTTCTTC. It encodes CASRGGFGEEQFF.